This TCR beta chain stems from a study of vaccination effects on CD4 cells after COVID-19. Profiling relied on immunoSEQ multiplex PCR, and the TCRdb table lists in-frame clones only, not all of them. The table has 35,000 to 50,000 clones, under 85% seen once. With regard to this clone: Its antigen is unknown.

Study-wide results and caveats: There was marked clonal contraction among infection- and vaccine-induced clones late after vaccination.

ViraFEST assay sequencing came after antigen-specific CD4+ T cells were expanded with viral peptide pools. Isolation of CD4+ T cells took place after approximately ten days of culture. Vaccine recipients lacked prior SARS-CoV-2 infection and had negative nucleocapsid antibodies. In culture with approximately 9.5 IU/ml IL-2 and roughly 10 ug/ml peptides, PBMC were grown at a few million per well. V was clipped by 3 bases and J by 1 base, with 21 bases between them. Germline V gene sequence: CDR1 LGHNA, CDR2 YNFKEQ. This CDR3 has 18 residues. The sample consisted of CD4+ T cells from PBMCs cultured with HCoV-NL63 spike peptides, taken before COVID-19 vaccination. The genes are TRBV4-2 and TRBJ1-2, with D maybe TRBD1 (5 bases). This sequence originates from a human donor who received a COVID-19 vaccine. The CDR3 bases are TGTGCCAGCAGCCATGACTCGGGCGGGGGGGAGGTTAACTATGGCTACACCTTC. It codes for CASSHDSGGGEVNYGYTF.